The 8 T cell receptor beta chains listed next were all sequenced from one sample in a study of T cell responses to AZD1222 COVID-19 vaccine listed by TCRdb under 2021. The sample's time point, from its label and the paper: about 28 days (+/-7) after the second vaccine dose. The receptor library was made with the immunoSEQ multiplex PCR assay. TCRdb limited this immuneACCESS table to in-frame rearrangements with V and J called. A share of clones is missing; checked studies link under half to unresolved V genes, and the rest is unexplained. Across this sample there are 150,000 to 250,000 clones, with roughly 92% seen only once. Jointly, the top ten make up nearly 3.5% of the sample. This specimen consisted of peripheral blood, obtained 28 days after the second AZD1222 dose. Receptor source: an adult who received the AZD1222 COVID-19 vaccine.

The chain carries TRBV7-2 and TRBJ2-3; 8 bases agree with TRBD2. Germline loops: CDR1 SGHTA, CDR2 FQGNSA. CDR3 length: 19 amino acids. V lost 1 base and J lost 2; bases outside the gene matches: 14. The CDR3 nucleotides read TGTGCCAGCAGCTTAGACCCGGGGCGGAGCGGGAGAGTCACAGATACGCAGTATTTT. It is translated as CASSLDPGRSGRVTDTQYF.

The V and J genes are TRBV5-1 and TRBJ1-2; D call uncertain. V lost 0 bases and J lost 3, with 0 bases in between. Germline V gene data show CDR1 as SGHRS and CDR2 as YFSETQ. The CDR3 covers 11 residues. The CDR3 loop reads CASSLDYGYTF. The CDR3 nucleotides are TGCGCCAGCAGCTTGGACTATGGCTACACCTTC.

The V gene is TRBV2, the J gene TRBJ1-3; 9 nucleotides line up with TRBD1. Germline-derived CDR1 and CDR2 are SNHLY and FYNNEI. V lost 6 bases to trimming and J lost 7 bases; unmatched junction nucleotides: 13. The CDR3 consists of 16 residues. CDR3 nucleotides: TGTGCCAGCAGCACAAGCCGGGACAGGGTACGGAACACCATATATTTT. It codes for CASSTSRDRVRNTIYF.

This rearrangement joins TRBV11-3 to TRBJ1-2; a possible D gene is TRBD1 (6 bases). Trimming cost V 3 bases and J 2 bases, with 10 bases left between them. There are 14 residues in the CDR3. Germline loops: CDR1 SGHNT, CDR2 YENEEA. The CDR3 nucleotides read TGTGCCAGCAGCTTCAGAACAGGGAACTATGGCTACACCTTC. The encoded protein is CASSFRTGNYGYTF.

The chain joins TRBV28 to TRBJ2-1; 10 positions match TRBD1. In germline, CDR1 is MDHEN, CDR2 SYDVKM. The trim removed 3 bases at V and 7 bases at J, leaving 9 bases unmatched. The CDR3 covers 16 residues. DNA for the CDR3: TGTGCCAGCAGTTTTTCCGGGACAGGGGTTCGGAATGAGCAGTTCTTC. Translating gives CASSFSGTGVRNEQFF.

V usage is TRBV6-4 and J usage is TRBJ2-7, with D perhaps TRBD1 or TRBD2 (5 bases each). Germline CDR1 MRHNA, CDR2 SNTAGT. Trimming took off 3 bases at V and 3 bases at J, with 15 bases between the two ends. The length of the CDR3 is 15 residues. CDR3 nucleotide sequence: TGTGCCAGCAGTGAAGGAGAGGGGCAATTCTACGAGCAGTACTTC. Its protein is CASSEGEGQFYEQYF.

The chain employs TRBV24-1 and TRBJ2-2; D possibly corresponds to TRBD2 (5 bases). V lost 4 bases, J lost 8 bases, and 13 bases lay in between. Germline-derived CDR1 and CDR2 are KGHDR and SFDVKD. This CDR3 spans 14 amino acids. This CDR3 is CATSEGRGKGELFF. The CDR3 nucleotides read TGTGCCACCAGTGAGGGTCGGGGAAAGGGGGAGCTGTTTTTT.

The chain combines TRBV5-1 with TRBJ2-7, with TRBD2 matching 12 bases. V shed 0 bases and J 2 bases; nucleotides not matched to a gene: 6. CDR3 length equals 17 residues. CDR1 and CDR2 from the germline V gene are SGHRS and YFSETQ. Written as DNA, the CDR3 is TGCGCCAGCAGCTTGGCTTCAGCTAGCGGGAGGGCCTACGAGCAGTACTTC. Its translation is CASSLASASGRAYEQYF.